This entry lists 4 T cell receptor beta chains sequenced from one sample in a study of regulatory T cells. Primers: 52 TRBV forward and 13 TRBJ reverse. This table comes from immunoSEQ multiplex PCR, and its TCRdb copy is limited to in-frame clones, with some not included. The data hold approximately 40,000 clones, with roughly 90% observed a single time. General study findings and limits: Hydrophobic residues at CDR3 positions 6 and 7 were enriched in conventional CD4+ T cells of CD3G-deficient patients.

No antigen has been identified for these receptors. Sample: conventional CD4+ T cells sorted from blood. The receptors shown here come from a person aged 18 to 29 with CD3G deficiency.

CDR3 sequence: CASSLVTSGPTGELFF. CDR3 bases: TGCGCCAGCAGCTTGGTGACTAGCGGCCCCACCGGGGAGCTGTTTTTT. The chain is built from TRBV5-1 and TRBJ2-2, with TRBD2 matching 9 bases. Losses at the gene ends were 0 bases for V and 4 bases for J; bases not matched to a gene: 4. CDR3 length: 16 residues. Per germline, CDR1 SGHRS and CDR2 YFSETQ. Filled out from reference TRBV5-1 and TRBJ2-2, the complete variable domain reads KAGVTQTPRYLIKTRGQQVTLSCSPISGHRSVSWYQQTPGQGLQFLFEYFSETQRNKGNFPGRFSGRQFSNSRSEMNVSTLELGDSALYLCASSLVTSGPTGELFFGEGSRLTVL.

The CDR3 DNA reads as TGTGCCAGCAGCGACCCCGGGACTCCCTTCTACGAGCAGTACTTC. Amino acid sequence: CASSDPGTPFYEQYF. The V and J genes are TRBV6-1 and TRBJ2-7, with D tentatively TRBD2 (6 bases). Germline CDR1 MNHNS, CDR2 SASEGT. The CDR3 covers 15 residues. The ends were cut back, 6 bases at V and 3 bases at J, with 18 bases in the middle.

This clone was counted a few times. The rearrangement uses TRBV27 and TRBJ1-5; no definite D call. The germline V and J ends were trimmed by 8 bases and 4 bases, with 12 bases remaining between them. The CDR3 runs to 13 residues. Germline CDR1 MNHEY, CDR2 SMNVEV (reference sequence). The CDR3 region has the DNA TGTGCCAGCGGGGATTCATGGAATCAGCCCCAGCATTTT. Its translation is CASGDSWNQPQHF.

The chain joins TRBV6-1 to TRBJ2-7, with D perhaps TRBD1 or TRBD2 (6 bases each). V was cut by 3 bases and J by 7 bases, with 13 bases left in between. The germline gives CDR1 MNHNS, CDR2 SASEGT. The CDR3 has 13 amino acids. This CDR3 reads CASSDLRGREQYF. CDR3 DNA sequence: TGTGCCAGCAGTGACTTGAGGGGGAGGGAGCAGTACTTC.